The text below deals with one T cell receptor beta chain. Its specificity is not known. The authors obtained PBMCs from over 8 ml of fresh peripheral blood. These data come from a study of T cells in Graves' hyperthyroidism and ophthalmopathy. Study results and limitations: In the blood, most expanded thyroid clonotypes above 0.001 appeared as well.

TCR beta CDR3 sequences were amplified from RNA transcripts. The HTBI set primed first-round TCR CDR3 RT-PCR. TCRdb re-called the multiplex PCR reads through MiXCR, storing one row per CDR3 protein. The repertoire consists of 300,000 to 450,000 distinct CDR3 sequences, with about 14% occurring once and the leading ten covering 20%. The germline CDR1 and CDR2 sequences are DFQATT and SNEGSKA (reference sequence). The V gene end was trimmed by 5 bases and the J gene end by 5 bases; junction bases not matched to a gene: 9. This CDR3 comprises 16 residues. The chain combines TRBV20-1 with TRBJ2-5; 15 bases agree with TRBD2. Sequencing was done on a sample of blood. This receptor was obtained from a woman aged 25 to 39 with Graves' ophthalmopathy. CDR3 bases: TGCAGTGCTCCCGGACTAGCGGGGGGGCCTGAGGAGACCCAGTACTTC. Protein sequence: CSAPGLAGGPEETQYF.